One sample yielded the 10 T cell receptor beta chains listed below, sequenced in a study of shared clonotypes between healthy human individuals. Produced via immunoSEQ multiplex PCR; TCRdb's table is partial and in-frame only. The table includes 2 million to 2.5 million clones, 85% to 95% detected once. The sample taken for sequencing was naive CD4+ T cells from PBMCs. Subset given: CD45RA+ positively selected. The source is a man aged 18 to 35 in good health. Some clones in this sample may be carry-over from other donors' samples.

The J gene is TRBJ2-7, the V gene TRBV28; no clear D. Trimming removed 8 bases from V and 7 bases from J, with 24 bases in between. Looked up from germline, CDR1 is MDHEN and CDR2 is SYDVKM. This CDR3 is 15 amino acids long. The CDR3 DNA reads as TGTGCCAGCCCGCCGGGTGGCAGTGAAACGATGGAGCAGTACTTC. Translation gives CASPPGGSETMEQYF.

The gene calls are TRBV7-6 and TRBJ1-2, with TRBD1 identical over 7 bases. J was trimmed by 5 bases and V by 5 bases; bases with no gene match: 5. This CDR3 comprises 13 residues. CDR1 and CDR2 from the germline V gene are SGHVS and FNYEAQ. The CDR3 DNA sequence: TGTGCCAGCAGCGGATCGGGACAGTATGGCTACACCTTC. This codes for CASSGSGQYGYTF.

The chain uses TRBV2 and TRBJ2-5, with D possibly matching TRBD1 (6 bases). V lost 6 bases to trimming and J lost 2 bases, with 13 bases between them. Germline V lookup: CDR1 SNHLY, CDR2 FYNNEI. The CDR3 consists of 14 residues. The CDR3 here is CASREQGGQETQYF. The CDR3 bases are TGTGCCAGCAGGGAACAAGGGGGACAAGAGACCCAGTACTTC.

This rearrangement joins TRBV5-1 to TRBJ2-6; maybe TRBD2 (6 bases). The germline CDR1 and CDR2 sequences are SGHRS and YFSETQ. This CDR3 comprises 14 residues. Trimming stripped 7 bases from V and 4 bases from J, with 12 bases between. Here the CDR3 DNA reads TGCGCCAGCCGGGAGACCCCCGGGGCCAACGTCCTGACTTTC. Translating gives CASRETPGANVLTF.

The sample holds a few counts of this clone. The gene calls are TRBV7-9 and TRBJ2-3; 9 bases line up with TRBD2. Germline loops: CDR1 SEHNR, CDR2 FQNEAQ (reference sequence). There are 15 residues in the CDR3. J was trimmed by 4 bases and V by 0 bases; bases with no gene match: 2. This CDR3 is CASSLASGSADTQYF. The CDR3 DNA reads as TGTGCCAGCAGCTTAGCTAGCGGGAGCGCAGATACGCAGTATTTT.

The gene calls are TRBV4-3 and TRBJ2-3; D might be TRBD1 (5 bases). Trimming cost V 5 bases and J 4 bases, with 13 bases left between them. CDR1 and CDR2 (germline): LGHNA, YSLEER. The CDR3 length is 14 residues. Written as DNA, the CDR3 is TGCGCCAGCAGCAGATTCAGGGCAGCAGATACGCAGTATTTT. It yields the protein CASSRFRAADTQYF.

The chain recombines TRBV9 with TRBJ2-3; 9 positions agree with TRBD2. Germline CDR1 is SGDLS and CDR2 is YYNGEE. V trimming: 1 base; J trimming: 2 bases; junction bases outside the gene matches: 5. The CDR3 is made up of 16 amino acids. The CDR3 nucleotides are TGTGCCAGCAGCGTAAGGACTAGCGAATACACAGATACGCAGTATTTT. Translated, it gives CASSVRTSEYTDTQYF.

The rearrangement uses TRBV10-3 and TRBJ1-3; 7 bases align to TRBD1. The V gene's germline CDR1 is ENHRY and CDR2 SYGVKD. The junction had 5 bases not matched to a gene; V was cut back by 10 bases and J by 2 bases. CDR3 length equals 13 residues. In DNA form, the CDR3 reads TGTGCCACAAACAGGGGACCTGGAAACACCATATATTTT. As protein: CATNRGPGNTIYF.

The CDR3 region is CASSQDRGQEYQPQHF. The CDR3 nucleotides read TGCGCCAGCAGCCAAGATAGGGGACAGGAATATCAGCCCCAGCATTTT. The chain couples TRBV4-1 to TRBJ1-5; 8 nucleotides line up with TRBD1. Germline lookup yields CDR1 MGHRA and CDR2 YSYEKL. The CDR3 covers 16 residues. Losses at the gene ends were 0 bases for V and 5 bases for J; bases not matched to a gene: 6.

This chain uses TRBV10-3 with TRBJ1-1, with 7 bases identical to TRBD1. The CDR3 length is 16 residues. The trim removed 3 bases at V and 6 bases at J, leaving 13 bases unmatched. Germline assignment: CDR1 ENHRY and CDR2 SYGVKD. CDR3 nucleotides: TGTGCCATCAGTGATCAGGGGGTCTATATGGGCGCTGAAGCTTTCTTT. It encodes CAISDQGVYMGAEAFF.